The text below deals with one T cell receptor beta chain. The data are from a study of blood T cell repertoires in COVID-19. Per the original methods: The assay estimated nucleated cells by amplifying reference gene primers. Libraries were prepared by immunoSEQ multiplex PCR; TCRdb keeps only in-frame clonotypes and omits some of them. From that table come the V and J calls and clone size; the DNA was used to work out D and trimming. The data hold 95,000 to 100,000 clones, with 85% observed a single time. This CDR3 comprises 13 residues. V dropped 3 bases and J dropped 2 bases, with 6 bases sitting between them.

Material for sequencing was peripheral blood. The receptor comes from a woman in her seventies with active or convalescent COVID-19. The V and J genes are TRBV12-3 or TRBV12-4 and TRBJ2-3; D unclear. CDR3 nucleotide sequence: TGTGCCAGCAGTTTTAGACACACAGATACGCAGTATTTT. Translating it yields CASSFRHTDTQYF.